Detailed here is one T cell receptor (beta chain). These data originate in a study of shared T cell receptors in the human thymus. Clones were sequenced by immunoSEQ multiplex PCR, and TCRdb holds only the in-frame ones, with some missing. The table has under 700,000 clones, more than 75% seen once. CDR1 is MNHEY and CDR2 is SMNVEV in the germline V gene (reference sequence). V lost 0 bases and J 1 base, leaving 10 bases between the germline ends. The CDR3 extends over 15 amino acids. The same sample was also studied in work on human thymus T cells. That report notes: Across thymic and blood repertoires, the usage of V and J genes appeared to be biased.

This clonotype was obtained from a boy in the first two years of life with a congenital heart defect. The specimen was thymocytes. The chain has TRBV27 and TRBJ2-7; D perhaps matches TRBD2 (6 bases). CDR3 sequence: CASSLSSRESYEQYF. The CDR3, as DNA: TGTGCCAGCAGTTTATCCTCTCGGGAGTCCTACGAGCAGTACTTC.